A selection of T cell receptor beta chains follows, all from one sample in a study of blood T cell repertoires in COVID-19. TCRdb's table, derived via immunoSEQ multiplex PCR, lists solely in-frame clones and lacks some. The sample carries roughly 70,000 clones, approximately 90% recorded once. Source material: peripheral blood. The receptors originated from a woman aged 80 or older with active COVID-19. The conserved cysteine and the conserved F or W are not part of the CDR3 here. A D gene is named only where the DNA matches it firmly.

v_call,d_call,cdr3_aa
TRBV7-9,TRBD1,ASSLGGTGGNTIY
TRBV6-2/TRBV6-3,TRBD2,ASSYPQGLAGQETQY
TRBV14,TRBD2,ASSQDRRLAGYEQY
TRBV7-9,-,ASSLLKQGTGELF
TRBV19,TRBD1,ASSLGGTGASGANVLT
TRBV27,TRBD2,ASRRWTSGSTTKNIQY
TRBV11-2,-,ASAPGQGGSPLH
TRBV3-1/TRBV3-2,-,ASSVNGAGTEAF
TRBV6-1,TRBD1,ASSEYRQGNYGYT
TRBV9,-,ASSQYQETQY
TRBV10-3,TRBD1,AITPGQEYNEQF
TRBV19,-,ASRKGGFQVSSNQPQH
TRBV15,TRBD1,ATSTIGTGKAYEQY
TRBV4-2,TRBD2,ASSQSTAGGIADTQY
TRBV9,-,ASSARGGNTGELF
TRBV18,-,ASSPSMGIQGEKLF
TRBV28,-,ASSLQGTGTQY
TRBV6-6,-,ASSPLRGGRWNQPQH
TRBV29-1,-,SVDKFQGTNEQF
TRBV15,-,ATSTRDRNTEAF
TRBV27,-,ASRPPQGFLEQY
TRBV7-2,-,ASSLQGFAEAF
TRBV2,-,ASTAISDPRETQY
TRBV13,TRBD2,ASSAGLAGVRTGELF
TRBV7-8,-,ASSLRAGQGSSYNEQF
TRBV28,TRBD1,ASSLAGGLADTQY
TRBV10-3,-,AISRPGYTGELF
TRBV30,TRBD1,AWSVQGAKGTGELF
TRBV6-2/TRBV6-3,TRBD2,ASSYPLVPSGSYSYNEQF
TRBV5-1,TRBD2,ASSLRGGSTYEQY
TRBV5-1,-,ASSLGLRNYGYT
TRBV7-2,TRBD2,ASRQGTSGSLEQY
TRBV10-3,TRBD2,AIRGTSGRGTGELF
TRBV5-1,TRBD2,ASSEFVIAGGTYEQY
TRBV10-3,TRBD1,AINRDSEEEQY
TRBV3-1/TRBV3-2,TRBD2,ASSQAVLAGSGDTQY
TRBV3-1/TRBV3-2,-,ASSHLTWARPLNGYT
TRBV12-3/TRBV12-4,-,ASARASNTEAF
TRBV5-4,-,ASSLALGEAGYT
TRBV3-1/TRBV3-2,TRBD1,ASSPGQGLIRQQF
TRBV11-1,TRBD1,ASSEVDRVGDTQY
TRBV7-3,-,ASSSNRFTTDSYNEQF
TRBV19,TRBD2,ASSMGSGTNIQY
TRBV3-1/TRBV3-2,TRBD1,ASSQRGTDEKLF
TRBV9,-,ASSPRGRGDTEAF
TRBV27,TRBD1,ASRLTGGSEAF